This TCR beta chain was identified during a study of neurological immune-mediated disorders. Study at large: Relapsing-remitting patients made up about 90% of the roughly 35 multiple sclerosis patients, and secondary progressive patients made up 3.

CDR3 length: 16 amino acids. V was pared by 3 bases and J by 0 bases, with 12 bases between. Preparation of the unsorted libraries drew on 2 million PBMCs stored at -80 C. TCRdb analysed the 5' RACE reads with MiXCR anew, one entry per CDR3 protein. The table includes 55,000 to 75,000 distinct CDR3 sequences, about 5.2% detected once. V and J are TRBV12-3 or TRBV12-4 and TRBJ1-3; D is possibly TRBD1 (5 bases). Material: PBMCs. This TCR was sampled from a human donor with multiple sclerosis. The donor label of this sample is uncertain. The CDR3 reads CASSLQGASSGNTIYF. As DNA, the CDR3 is TGTGCCAGCAGTTTGCAGGGCGCAAGCTCTGGAAACACCATATATTTT.